The present T cell receptor beta chain was sequenced within a study of Graves' ophthalmopathy and Graves' hyperthyroidism. RNA transcripts were the source from which TCR beta CDR3 regions were amplified. HTBI primers were employed in first-round RT-PCR, then a second-round multiplex PCR followed. TCRdb re-called the multiplex PCR reads through MiXCR, storing one row per CDR3 protein. The sample has around 670,000 distinct CDR3 sequences, about 44% seen once. V lost 8 bases to trimming and J lost 1 base, with 8 bases between them. This CDR3 spans 11 amino acids. From germline, CDR1 is SQVTM and CDR2 ANQGSEA. This clonotype appeared many times.

Sequenced sample: peripheral blood. This clonotype was obtained from an adult man with Graves' ophthalmopathy. The V gene is TRBV29-1, the J gene TRBJ1-1; D unresolved. The chain's CDR3 is CSLRRNTEAFF. The CDR3 DNA reads as TGCAGCCTTCGCAGGAACACTGAAGCTTTCTTT.